This T cell receptor (beta chain) was sequenced in a study of vaccination and CD4 T cells after COVID-19. Study information: Each post-COVID sample was drawn after diagnosis, and the median interval was approximately 100 days (range 35 to 161).

Germline loops: CDR1 MNHEY, CDR2 SVGEGT. Trimming took 9 bases from V and 5 from J; bases not matched to a gene: 9. CDR3 length equals 13 residues. Notes on this clonotype: The antigen remains unidentified.

The treatment here: 10-day PBMC culture with coronavirus spike peptide pools or control peptides (ViraFEST assay). ViraFEST enlarged antigen-specific T cell populations with peptide pools and afterwards sequenced TCRs. The Oncomine TCR Beta short-read assay sequenced DNA from cultured CD4+ T cells. MiXCR, run by TCRdb on the PCR reads, gives a single entry per CDR3 protein. The table lists 15,000 to 25,000 distinct CDR3 sequences, approximately 45% of them singletons, with 4% in the top ten. This TCR was recovered from a human donor who had recovered from COVID-19. The genes are TRBV6-2 or TRBV6-3 and TRBJ1-1, with 7 bases identical to TRBD1. This specimen was CD4+ T cells from blood, cultured in vitro, taken before SARS-CoV-2 vaccination. Here the CDR3 DNA reads TGTGCCAGTAGAGGGGGCGCGGAAACTGAAGCTTTCTTT. Its translation is CASRGGAETEAFF.